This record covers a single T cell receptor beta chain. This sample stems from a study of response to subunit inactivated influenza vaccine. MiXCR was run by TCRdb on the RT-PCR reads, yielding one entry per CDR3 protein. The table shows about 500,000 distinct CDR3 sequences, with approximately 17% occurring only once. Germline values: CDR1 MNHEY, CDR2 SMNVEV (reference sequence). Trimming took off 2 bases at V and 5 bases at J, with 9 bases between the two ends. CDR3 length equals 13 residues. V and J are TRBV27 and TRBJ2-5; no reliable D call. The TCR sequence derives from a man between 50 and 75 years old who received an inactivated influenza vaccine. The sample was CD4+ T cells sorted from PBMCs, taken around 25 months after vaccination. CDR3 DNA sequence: TGTGCCAGCAGTTTAGGCTATTCGGAGACCCAGTACTTC. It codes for CASSLGYSETQYF.